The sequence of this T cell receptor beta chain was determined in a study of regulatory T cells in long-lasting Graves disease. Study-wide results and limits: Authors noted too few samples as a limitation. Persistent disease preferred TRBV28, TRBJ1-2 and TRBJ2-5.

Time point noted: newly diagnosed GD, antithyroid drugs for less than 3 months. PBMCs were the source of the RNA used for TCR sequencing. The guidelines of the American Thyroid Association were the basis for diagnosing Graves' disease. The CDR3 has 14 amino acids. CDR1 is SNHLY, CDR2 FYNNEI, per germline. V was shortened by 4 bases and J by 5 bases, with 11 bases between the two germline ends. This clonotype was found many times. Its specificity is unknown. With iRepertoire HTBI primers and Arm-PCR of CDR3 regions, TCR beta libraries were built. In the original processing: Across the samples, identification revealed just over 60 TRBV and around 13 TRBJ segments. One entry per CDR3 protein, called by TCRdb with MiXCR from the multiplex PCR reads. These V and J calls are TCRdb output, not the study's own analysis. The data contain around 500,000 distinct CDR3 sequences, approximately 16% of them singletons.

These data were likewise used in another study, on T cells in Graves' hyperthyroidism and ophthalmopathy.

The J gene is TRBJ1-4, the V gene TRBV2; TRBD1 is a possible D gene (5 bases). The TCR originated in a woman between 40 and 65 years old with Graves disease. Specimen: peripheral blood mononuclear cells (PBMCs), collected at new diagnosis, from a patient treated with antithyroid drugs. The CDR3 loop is CASSGRRGNEKLFF. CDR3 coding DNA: TGTGCCAGCAGTGGAAGAAGGGGAAATGAAAAACTGTTTTTT.